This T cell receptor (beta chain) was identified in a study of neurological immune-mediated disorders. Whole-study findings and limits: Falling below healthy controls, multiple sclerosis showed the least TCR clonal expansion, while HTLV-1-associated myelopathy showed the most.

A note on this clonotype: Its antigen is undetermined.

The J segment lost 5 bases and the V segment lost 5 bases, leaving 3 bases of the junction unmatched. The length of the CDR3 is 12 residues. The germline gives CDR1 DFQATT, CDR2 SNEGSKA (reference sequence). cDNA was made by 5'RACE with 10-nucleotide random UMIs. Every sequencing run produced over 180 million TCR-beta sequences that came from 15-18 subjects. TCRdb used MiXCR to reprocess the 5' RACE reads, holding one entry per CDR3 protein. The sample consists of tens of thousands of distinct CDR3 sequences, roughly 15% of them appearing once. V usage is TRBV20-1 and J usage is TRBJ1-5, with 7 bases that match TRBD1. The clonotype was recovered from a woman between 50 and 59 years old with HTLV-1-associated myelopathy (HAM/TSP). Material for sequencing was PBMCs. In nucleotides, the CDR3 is TGCAGTGCTCCCAGGGGGGATCAGCCCCAGCATTTT. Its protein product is CSAPRGDQPQHF.